Listed below are T cell receptor beta chains from one sample, sequenced in a study of blood T cell repertoires in COVID-19. This table comes from immunoSEQ multiplex PCR, and its TCRdb copy is limited to in-frame clones, with some not included. The sample includes tens of thousands of clones, roughly 88% of them seen just once. Specimen: peripheral blood. The receptor set was obtained from a woman of 80 years or more with acute or convalescent COVID-19. Each CDR3 is given with its conserved first and last residue. D genes are given only for firm matches. A row's size may be missing; if present it is once, few, many or a size class.

TRBV30	-	13	-	TRBJ1-2	TGTGCCTGGCGCCTTCGGGAAAAGGGAGGCTACACCTTC	CAWRLREKGGYTF
TRBV2	TRBD1	17	-	TRBJ1-5	TGTGCCAGCAATCCGGGACAGGGAGGGTATGGCAATCAGCCCCAGCATTTT	CASNPGQGGYGNQPQHF
TRBV5-1	-	14	-	TRBJ2-7	TGCGCCAGCAGCTTGGACAGGGATCGGTACGAGCAGTACTTC	CASSLDRDRYEQYF
TRBV2	TRBD2	14	once	TRBJ2-3	TGTGCCAGCAGCCGGACTAGCGGCACAGATACGCAGTATTTT	CASSRTSGTDTQYF
TRBV30	-	15	-	TRBJ1-5	TGTGCCTGGAGCCTAGGAGGGGCGGCGGGTCAGCCCCAGCATTTT	CAWSLGGAAGQPQHF
TRBV29-1	-	12	once	TRBJ1-1	TGCAGCGCTCGACAGCCTTCCACTGAAGCTTTCTTT	CSARQPSTEAFF
TRBV11-2	TRBD1	17	once	TRBJ2-7	TGTGCCAGCAGCCCCCCCTACGGGACAGTCAGCTCCTACGAGCAGTACTTC	CASSPPYGTVSSYEQYF
TRBV19	-	13	few	TRBJ1-1	TGTGCCAGTACGACAGGTACCCCCACTGAAGCTTTCTTT	CASTTGTPTEAFF
TRBV2	-	14	few	TRBJ1-1	TGTGCCAGCAGAGCGGGACCTTTGAACACTGAAGCTTTCTTT	CASRAGPLNTEAFF
TRBV5-1	TRBD1	15	-	TRBJ1-1	TGCGCCAGCAGCTTGGTGCGGGACAGGGGTTCTGAAGCTTTCTTT	CASSLVRDRGSEAFF
TRBV27	-	13	-	TRBJ1-2	TGTGCCAGCGGATATAAGGAGGACTATGGCTACACCTTC	CASGYKEDYGYTF
TRBV6-6	-	15	many	TRBJ2-2	TGTGCCAGCAGTTACGAAGGGGCCGACACCGGGGAGCTGTTTTTT	CASSYEGADTGELFF
TRBV11-2	-	15	few	TRBJ2-5	TGTGCCAGCAGCCTGCGGCGGGGAGGAGGGGAGACCCAGTACTTC	CASSLRRGGGETQYF
TRBV10-3	-	13	-	TRBJ1-2	TGTGCCGCCGGACAACCTATTAACTATGGCTACACCTTC	CAAGQPINYGYTF
TRBV12-5	-	11	-	TRBJ2-1	TGTGCTAGTACACAGTACAATGAGCAGTTCTTC	CASTQYNEQFF
TRBV11-2	-	14	-	TRBJ1-5	TGTGCCAGCAGCTTAGGAGCGCTTAATCAGCCCCAGCATTTT	CASSLGALNQPQHF
TRBV2	TRBD2	17	-	TRBJ2-5	TGTGCCAGCAGCGAGACCTGGGCAGCGGGGGGCGGGGAGACCCAGTACTTC	CASSETWAAGGGETQYF
TRBV29-1	TRBD1	13	-	TRBJ1-4	TGCAGCGGGCAACAGGGGGCAGGTGAAAAACTGTTTTTT	CSGQQGAGEKLFF
TRBV6-1	-	13	-	TRBJ1-2	TGTGCCAGCAGTGATGGGGGACTAAGTGGCTACACCTTC	CASSDGGLSGYTF
TRBV5-1	TRBD1	15	-	TRBJ1-1	TGCGCCAGCAGCTTGATGGGACAGGGGGGAACTGAAGCTTTCTTT	CASSLMGQGGTEAFF
TRBV12-5	TRBD1	14	-	TRBJ1-5	TGTGCTAGTGGCGGGACAGCCATGTATCAGCCCCAGCATTTT	CASGGTAMYQPQHF
TRBV2	-	15	-	TRBJ2-1	TGTGCCAGCAGTCCGTCCGGGGGGCCAATGAATGAGCAGTTCTTC	CASSPSGGPMNEQFF
TRBV7-5	-	14	-	TRBJ2-3	TGTGCCAGAAGCCCGTGGGGGGACCCAGATACGCAGTATTTT	CARSPWGDPDTQYF
TRBV7-6	-	17	-	TRBJ2-5	TGTGCCAGCAGCCTAAAGGGTCAGCTAGCGCACCAAGAGACCCAGTACTTC	CASSLKGQLAHQETQYF
TRBV9	TRBD1	16	-	TRBJ1-4	TGTGCCAGCAGCGTAGTGGGTCAGGGGGCAGTTGAAAAACTGTTTTTT	CASSVVGQGAVEKLFF
TRBV6-5	TRBD2	15	-	TRBJ2-7	TGTGCCAGCAGCTCACCTAGCGGGAGGGTTCACGAGCAGTACTTC	CASSSPSGRVHEQYF
TRBV12-3/TRBV12-4	TRBD1	13	-	TRBJ1-5	TGTGCCAGCAGTCCACAGGGGGGTCAGCCCCAGCATTTT	CASSPQGGQPQHF
TRBV5-6	TRBD2	15	few	TRBJ2-7	TGTGCCAGCAGCTCCCTGGGACTAGGGCGCTACGAGCAGTACTTC	CASSSLGLGRYEQYF
TRBV30	TRBD2	14	-	TRBJ2-3	TGTGCCTGGTCATCGGGAGGGCCCACAGATACGCAGTATTTT	CAWSSGGPTDTQYF
TRBV19	TRBD1	18	-	TRBJ2-7	TGTGCCAGTAGTATAAGAGGACAGGACGCCCACGTATCCTACGAGCAGTACTTC	CASSIRGQDAHVSYEQYF
TRBV27	-	16	-	TRBJ2-1	TGTGCCAGCCCGCGGGGCCCGTCCCTTAATTACAATGAGCAGTTCTTC	CASPRGPSLNYNEQFF
TRBV25-1	-	14	-	TRBJ2-1	TGTGCCAGCAGTGGGGTAGCGAGCTACAATGAGCAGTTCTTC	CASSGVASYNEQFF
TRBV30	TRBD2	17	-	TRBJ2-5	TGTGCCTGGAGTCCGGGACTAGCGGGGGGAAAAGGAGAGACCCAGTACTTC	CAWSPGLAGGKGETQYF
TRBV27	TRBD2	14	-	TRBJ2-1	TGTGCCAGCAGTTTACGTCGCGGGGGCAATGAGCAGTTCTTC	CASSLRRGGNEQFF
TRBV4-1	TRBD2	17	-	TRBJ2-1	TGCGCCAGCAGCCAAGTGGGTAGCGGGAGGGGGGCGAATGAGCAGTTCTTC	CASSQVGSGRGANEQFF
TRBV30	TRBD1	11	-	TRBJ1-4	TGTGCCGGACAGGGCGATGAAAAACTGTTTTTT	CAGQGDEKLFF
TRBV7-3	TRBD2	14	-	TRBJ2-1	TGTGCCAGCAGCTTCGCGGGGGGGCCGAATGAGCAGTTCTTC	CASSFAGGPNEQFF
TRBV5-4	-	17	-	TRBJ2-7	TGTGCCAGCAGCATTGTGAGTCCGGGAAGGGGGGGCCGGGAGCAGTACTTC	CASSIVSPGRGGREQYF
TRBV5-4	TRBD2	13	-	TRBJ2-7	TGTGCCAGCAGCCGACCGGGACTAGACGAGCAGTACTTC	CASSRPGLDEQYF
TRBV5-4	TRBD1	14	-	TRBJ1-1	TGTGCCAGCAGCCGTCCGGGACAGTCCCCTGAAGCTTTCTTT	CASSRPGQSPEAFF